Listed below are T cell receptor beta chains from one sample, sequenced in a study of cytomegalovirus exposure and HLA in healthy donors. Assay used: immunoSEQ multiplex PCR; TCRdb lists only in-frame clones, some missing. Seen here are 95,000 to 110,000 clones, around three quarters observed once, and the top ten hold approximately 4.2%. The sample was PBMCs. The receptors here all came from a male donor in good health and CMV-seronegative. CDR3s include the opening cysteine and the closing phenylalanine or tryptophan. A D gene is named only where the DNA matches it firmly. A clone size is listed for some rows: how often the clone was seen (once, few, many), or a class if it is expanded.

d_call	j_call	clone_size	v_call	cdr3_aa	cdr3_nt
-	TRBJ2-3	-	TRBV7-2	CASCLSTGSTDTQYF	TGTGCCAGCTGCCTCAGTACGGGTAGCACAGATACGCAGTATTTT
TRBD2	TRBJ2-1	-	TRBV6-6	CASSTSGTSYNEQFF	TGTGCCAGCAGCACGAGCGGGACCTCCTACAATGAGCAGTTCTTC
-	TRBJ2-2	few	TRBV5-6	CASSLIGAASGELFF	TGTGCCAGCAGCTTAATTGGAGCCGCATCCGGGGAGCTGTTTTTT
TRBD1	TRBJ2-3	-	TRBV5-1	CASSSPPRGRGRVADTQYF	TGCGCCAGCAGCTCTCCTCCCCGGGGCAGGGGGCGTGTGGCAGATACGCAGTATTTT
-	TRBJ2-3	few	TRBV6-6	CASSYLLGTDTQYF	TGTGCCAGCAGTTACCTACTAGGCACAGATACGCAGTATTTT
-	TRBJ2-6	-	TRBV5-4	CASRAYTGTRLGGANVLTF	TGTGCCAGCAGAGCTTATACCGGGACTCGGTTGGGTGGGGCCAACGTCCTGACTTTC
TRBD1	TRBJ1-1	-	TRBV5-4	CASSLTGRQTEAFF	TGTGCCAGCAGCCTGACAGGGCGGCAGACTGAAGCTTTCTTT
-	TRBJ2-7	-	TRBV27	CASSLGFWEKLQGGEQYF	TGTGCCAGCAGTTTGGGGTTTTGGGAGAAACTACAGGGTGGCGAGCAGTACTTC
TRBD1	TRBJ2-5	-	TRBV6-1	CASSETGGRRETQYF	TGTGCCAGCAGTGAGACAGGGGGGAGAAGAGAGACCCAGTACTTC
TRBD2	TRBJ2-1	once	TRBV7-9	CASSSTSGSMNEQFF	TGTGCCAGCAGCTCTACTAGCGGGAGTATGAATGAGCAGTTCTTC
-	TRBJ1-1	-	TRBV7-2	CASSARIGRFTEAFF	TGTGCCAGCAGCGCACGGATTGGCAGGTTCACTGAAGCTTTCTTT
TRBD1	TRBJ1-1	-	TRBV7-9	CASSQGGKEAFF	TGTGCCAGCAGCCAAGGGGGCAAAGAAGCTTTCTTT
TRBD2	TRBJ2-7	-	TRBV13	CASSPGTSGRGEQYF	TGTGCCAGCAGCCCCGGGACTAGCGGGAGAGGTGAGCAGTACTTC
TRBD1	TRBJ2-7	few	TRBV13	CASSFRQGSEQYF	TGTGCCAGCAGCTTTAGACAGGGCAGTGAGCAGTACTTC
-	TRBJ1-3	-	TRBV28	CASSGSLGNTIYF	TGTGCCAGCAGCGGGAGCCTTGGGAACACCATATATTTT
-	TRBJ2-1	-	TRBV5-6	CASSLAGGQTYNEQFF	TGTGCCAGCAGCTTGGCAGGGGGGCAAACCTACAATGAGCAGTTCTTC
-	TRBJ2-1	-	TRBV5-1	CASSEDSSTYNEQFF	TGCGCCAGCAGCGAGGACAGTTCTACCTACAATGAGCAGTTCTTC
TRBD2	TRBJ2-1	-	TRBV19	CASEYGGGPRNEQFF	TGTGCCAGTGAATATGGGGGAGGGCCGAGGAATGAGCAGTTCTTC
-	TRBJ2-7	once	TRBV25-1	CASSSGGSYEQYF	TGTGCCAGCTCTTCTGGGGGGTCTTACGAGCAGTACTTC
TRBD2	TRBJ2-2	-	TRBV2	CASSEGGHLAGTPRELFF	TGTGCCAGCAGTGAAGGAGGACATCTAGCGGGAACCCCCCGGGAGCTGTTTTTT
TRBD2	TRBJ2-1	-	TRBV7-7	CASSRWTSSYNEQFF	TGTGCCAGCAGCCGATGGACTAGCAGTTACAATGAGCAGTTCTTC
-	TRBJ2-1	-	TRBV28	CASSRPAGPSSYNEQFF	TGTGCCAGCAGCCGACCGGCGGGACCGAGCTCCTACAATGAGCAGTTCTTC
TRBD1	TRBJ2-7	once	TRBV5-1	CASSRTGGADEQYF	TGCGCCAGCAGCCGGACAGGGGGCGCGGACGAGCAGTACTTC
-	TRBJ2-7	-	TRBV7-8	CASSLKDSLGSYEQYF	TGTGCCAGCAGCTTGAAGGACAGCCTAGGCTCCTACGAGCAGTACTTC
-	TRBJ1-5	-	TRBV18	CASSPDRTNNQPQHF	TGTGCCAGCTCACCGGACAGAACAAACAATCAGCCCCAGCATTTT
TRBD2	TRBJ2-7	-	TRBV5-1	CASSPTMTSRPYEQYF	TGCGCCAGCAGCCCCACGATGACTAGCCGACCCTACGAGCAGTACTTC
-	TRBJ2-1	-	TRBV25-1	CASSGPADANEQFF	TGTGCCAGCAGTGGGCCAGCGGACGCCAATGAGCAGTTCTTC
TRBD1	TRBJ1-5	-	TRBV5-1	CASSLGGTDRNQPQHF	TGCGCCAGCAGCTTGGGTGGGACAGACCGCAATCAGCCCCAGCATTTT
-	TRBJ1-2	few	TRBV6-4	CASSEGRTLEGYTF	TGTGCCAGCAGTGAAGGGAGGACCTTAGAAGGCTACACCTTC
-	TRBJ2-4	-	TRBV6-5	CASSSPSKPLIQYF	TGTGCCAGCAGTTCCCCTTCAAAGCCTTTAATTCAGTACTTC
-	TRBJ1-2	-	TRBV7-2	CASSSSEGYGYTF	TGTGCCAGCAGCTCCAGCGAGGGCTATGGCTACACCTTC
-	TRBJ2-1	-	TRBV27	CASSPMTSKNEQFF	TGTGCCAGCAGTCCGATGACTAGTAAGAATGAGCAGTTCTTC
-	TRBJ1-1	few	TRBV19	CASSTTGTEAFF	TGTGCCAGTAGCACAACAGGGACTGAAGCTTTCTTT
-	TRBJ2-7	-	TRBV19	CASSMEGSSYEQYF	TGTGCCAGTAGTATGGAGGGGAGCTCCTACGAGCAGTACTTC
-	TRBJ1-4	-	TRBV2	CASIFGVATNEKLFF	TGTGCCAGCATCTTCGGGGTCGCAACTAATGAAAAACTGTTTTTT
-	TRBJ1-1	-	TRBV27	CASSLGGGTEAFF	TGTGCCAGCAGTTTGGGGGGTGGGACTGAAGCTTTCTTT
TRBD1	TRBJ1-5	-	TRBV19	CASSIRGQGNQPQHF	TGTGCCAGTAGTATTAGGGGGCAGGGCAATCAGCCCCAGCATTTT
TRBD1	TRBJ1-4	-	TRBV30	CAWSRLGQGAEKLFF	TGTGCCTGGAGTCGCCTCGGACAGGGGGCCGAAAAACTGTTTTTT
-	TRBJ2-3	-	TRBV7-9	CASSLAGVTADTQYF	TGTGCCAGCAGCTTAGCGGGAGTAACAGCAGATACGCAGTATTTT
-	TRBJ2-7	-	TRBV18	CASSRDTRSEQYF	TGTGCCAGCTCACGAGATACTCGCTCCGAGCAGTACTTC
TRBD2	TRBJ2-7	-	TRBV19	CASSPLAGVVFPSYEQYF	TGTGCCAGTAGTCCACTAGCGGGAGTTGTGTTCCCGTCCTACGAGCAGTACTTC
TRBD1	TRBJ1-6	-	TRBV30	CAWTRQGNYNSPLHF	TGTGCCTGGACCCGACAGGGAAACTATAATTCACCCCTCCACTTT
-	TRBJ1-5	-	TRBV29-1	CSVVLDDGKTYSNQPQHF	TGCAGCGTGGTGTTGGATGACGGGAAGACCTATAGCAATCAGCCCCAGCATTTT
-	TRBJ2-1	-	TRBV7-3	CASSLFSGDYNEQFF	TGTGCCAGCAGCTTATTTAGCGGAGACTACAATGAGCAGTTCTTC
TRBD2	TRBJ2-2	-	TRBV27	CASSSTGGRGRELFF	TGTGCCAGCAGTTCAACGGGAGGGCGGGGTCGGGAGCTGTTTTTT
-	TRBJ2-3	-	TRBV7-2	CASSLLGRLDTDTQYF	TGTGCCAGCAGCTTATTGGGTCGACTAGACACAGATACGCAGTATTTT
-	TRBJ2-7	-	TRBV27	CASSLGSGLYEQYF	TGTGCCAGCAGTTTGGGTTCAGGGTTGTACGAGCAGTACTTC
-	TRBJ2-1	few	TRBV5-1	CASSLVPGGSNEQFF	TGCGCCAGCAGCTTGGTCCCGGGTGGGAGCAATGAGCAGTTCTTC
-	TRBJ2-5	-	TRBV15	CATSRDFERYPPRGTQYF	TGTGCCACCAGCAGAGATTTCGAGCGATACCCCCCAAGGGGGACCCAGTACTTC
-	TRBJ2-5	-	TRBV12-5	CASGVDVAGTPQETQYF	TGTGCTAGTGGTGTGGACGTGGCCGGGACTCCACAAGAGACCCAGTACTTC
-	TRBJ1-1	few	TRBV28	CAALQGYTEAFF	TGTGCCGCACTACAGGGATACACTGAAGCTTTCTTT
-	TRBJ1-3	-	TRBV5-1	CASSLEGGSGNTIYF	TGCGCCAGCAGCTTAGAAGGGGGCTCTGGAAACACCATATATTTT